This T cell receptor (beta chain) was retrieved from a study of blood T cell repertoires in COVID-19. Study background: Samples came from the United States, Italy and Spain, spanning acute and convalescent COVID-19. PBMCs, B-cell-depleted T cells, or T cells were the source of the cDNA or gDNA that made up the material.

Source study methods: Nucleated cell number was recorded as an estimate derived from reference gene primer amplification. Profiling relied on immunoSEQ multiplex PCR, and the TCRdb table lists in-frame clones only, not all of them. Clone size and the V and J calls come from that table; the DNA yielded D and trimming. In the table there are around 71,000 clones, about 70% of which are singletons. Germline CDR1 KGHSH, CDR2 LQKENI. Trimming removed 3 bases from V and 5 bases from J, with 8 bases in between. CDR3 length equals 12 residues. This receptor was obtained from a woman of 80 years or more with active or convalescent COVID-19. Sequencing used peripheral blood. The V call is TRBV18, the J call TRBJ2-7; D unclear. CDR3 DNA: TGTGCCAGCTCACCGGAGTGGGACGAGCAGTACTTC. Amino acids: CASSPEWDEQYF.